This TCR beta chain derives from a study of beta chain features in type 1 diabetes. Study-wide results and caveats: Within each of all four CD4+ subsets, Type 1 diabetes patients had TCRB CDR3s that were moderately but significantly shorter. Among type 1 diabetes patients, VDJ junctions had fewer insertions and more deletions.

As every portion of the isolated RNA was reverse transcribed, the sequencing read expressed TCRB transcripts. Assay: immunoSEQ multiplex PCR; the TCRdb copy retains only in-frame clones and omits some. Among roughly 730,000 clones listed, 10% to 15% were seen once. The sample holds a few counts of this clone. Its matching antigen is unknown. This CDR3 is also generated by other DNA sequences in the sample. CDR3 length: 13 residues. Trimming cost V 4 bases and J 1 base, with 7 bases left between them. From germline, CDR1 is ENHRY and CDR2 SYGVKD. Sequencing used naive CD4+ T cells from blood. The chain uses TRBV10-3 and TRBJ1-1; D gene unclear. The TCR originated in a man between 18 and 35 years old with type 1 diabetes. The DNA for the CDR3 is TGTGCCATCAGTGGGACGGGGAACACTGAAGCTTTCTTT. This encodes CAISGTGNTEAFF.